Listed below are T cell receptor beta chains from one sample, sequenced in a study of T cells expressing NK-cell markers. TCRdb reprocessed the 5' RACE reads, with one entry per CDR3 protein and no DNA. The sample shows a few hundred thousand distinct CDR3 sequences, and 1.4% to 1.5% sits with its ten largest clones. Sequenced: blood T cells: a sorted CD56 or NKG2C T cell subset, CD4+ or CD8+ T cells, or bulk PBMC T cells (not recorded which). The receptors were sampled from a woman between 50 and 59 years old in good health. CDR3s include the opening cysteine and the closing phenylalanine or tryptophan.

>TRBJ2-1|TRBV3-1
CASITGLASRNEQFF
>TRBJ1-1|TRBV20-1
CSARAPGDTEAFF
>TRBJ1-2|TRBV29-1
CSGLGPTYGYTF
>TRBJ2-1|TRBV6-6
CASGSTSGSSNEQFF
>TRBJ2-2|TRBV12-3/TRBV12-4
CASSLRVNTGELFF
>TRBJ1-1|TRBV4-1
CASSPIGRTEAFF
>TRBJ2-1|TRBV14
CASGVALSSYNEQFF
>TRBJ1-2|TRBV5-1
CASSLGGLGYGYTF
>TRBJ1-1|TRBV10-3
CAISPTGGANTEAFF
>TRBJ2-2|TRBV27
CASKGVGTANTGELFF
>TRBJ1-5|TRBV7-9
CASSATGTQNQPQHF
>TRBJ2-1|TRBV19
CASRNPNGAEREEQFF
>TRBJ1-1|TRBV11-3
CASSLDTAQAFF
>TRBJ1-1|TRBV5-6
CASGTRTYTEAFF
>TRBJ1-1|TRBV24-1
CATSDFPAGREKTFF
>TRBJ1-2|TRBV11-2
CASSLNGWGNYGYTF
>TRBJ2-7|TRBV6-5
CASSYLAGGPSEQYF
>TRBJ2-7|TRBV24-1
CATSRAGSGYEQYF
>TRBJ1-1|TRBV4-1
CASSQSQAIYTEAFF
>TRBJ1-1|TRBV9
CASSVDGSWGNTEAFF
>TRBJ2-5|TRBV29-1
CSVRLRSRYQETQYF
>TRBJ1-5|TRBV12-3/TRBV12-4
CASSLNSRGPQHF
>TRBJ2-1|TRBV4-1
CASSQFSGEYNEQFF
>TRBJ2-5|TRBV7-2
CASSRLATWAQYF
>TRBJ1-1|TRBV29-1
CSGRGYGGTEAFF
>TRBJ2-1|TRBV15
CATSRAWRGSYNEQFF
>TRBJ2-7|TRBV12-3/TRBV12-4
CASSPGQGWTEQYF
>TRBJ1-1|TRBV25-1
CASSEVQTANTEAFF
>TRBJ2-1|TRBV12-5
CASGIRAQQFF
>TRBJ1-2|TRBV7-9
CASSWGGSNYGYTF